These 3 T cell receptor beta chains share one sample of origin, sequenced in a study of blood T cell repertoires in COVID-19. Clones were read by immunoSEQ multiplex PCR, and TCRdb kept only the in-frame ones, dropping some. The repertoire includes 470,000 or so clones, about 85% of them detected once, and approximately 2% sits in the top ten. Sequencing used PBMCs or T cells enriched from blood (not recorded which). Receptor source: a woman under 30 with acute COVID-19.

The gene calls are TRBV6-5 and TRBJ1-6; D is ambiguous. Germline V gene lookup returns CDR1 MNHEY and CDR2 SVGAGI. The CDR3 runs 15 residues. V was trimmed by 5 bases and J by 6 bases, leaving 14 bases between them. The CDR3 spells CASSPEGRLNSPLHF. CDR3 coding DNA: TGTGCCAGCAGTCCAGAGGGTCGCCTTAATTCACCCCTCCACTTT.

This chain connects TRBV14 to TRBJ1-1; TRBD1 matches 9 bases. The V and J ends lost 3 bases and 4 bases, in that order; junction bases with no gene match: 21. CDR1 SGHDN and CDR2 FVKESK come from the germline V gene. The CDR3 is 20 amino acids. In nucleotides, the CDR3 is TGTGCCAGCAGCCAGTTCCCTCAACAGGGGGCTTATCCGATCCTCACTGAAGCTTTCTTT. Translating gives CASSQFPQQGAYPILTEAFF.

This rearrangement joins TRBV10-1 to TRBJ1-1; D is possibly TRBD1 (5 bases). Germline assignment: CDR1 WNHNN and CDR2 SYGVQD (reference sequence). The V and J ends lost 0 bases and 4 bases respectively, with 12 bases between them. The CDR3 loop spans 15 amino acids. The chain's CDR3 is CASSESKGVPTEAFF. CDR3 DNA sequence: TGCGCCAGCAGTGAGTCGAAAGGGGTACCCACTGAAGCTTTCTTT.